This is a list of T cell receptor beta chains from one sample in a study of cytomegalovirus exposure and HLA in healthy donors. TCRdb's copy holds only in-frame clones and misses some; the assay was immunoSEQ multiplex PCR. The sample includes 140,000 to 150,000 clones, 80% of them seen just once. Sequencing was done on a sample of PBMCs. All receptors come from a man aged 35 to 55 in good health and CMV-seronegative. Each CDR3 is given with its conserved first and last residue. A D gene is named only where the DNA matches it firmly. Size is stated for part of the rows, as once, few or many counts, or as a class when the clone is expanded.

D gene: TRBD2
J gene: TRBJ2-1
clone size: -
V gene: TRBV6-6
CDR3 DNA: TGTGCCAGCAGTCAACCGGGACTAGCCGCTGAGCAGTTCTTC
CDR3 protein: CASSQPGLAAEQFF

D gene: -
J gene: TRBJ2-7
clone size: -
V gene: TRBV4-1
CDR3 DNA: TGCGCCAGCAGCCAAGATTGGGGGGGGCCTCGGAACGAGCAGTACTTC
CDR3 protein: CASSQDWGGPRNEQYF

D gene: -
J gene: TRBJ2-3
clone size: -
V gene: TRBV5-1
CDR3 DNA: TGCGCCAGCAGCTTGGAGGGGGGGCCCGATACGCAGTATTTT
CDR3 protein: CASSLEGGPDTQYF

D gene: TRBD1
J gene: TRBJ1-6
clone size: -
V gene: TRBV13
CDR3 DNA: TGTGCCAGCAGCTTACGTCTAGGGACAGGGGTTTCACCCCTCCACTTT
CDR3 protein: CASSLRLGTGVSPLHF

D gene: -
J gene: TRBJ2-5
clone size: once
V gene: TRBV5-1
CDR3 DNA: TGCGCCAGCAGCTCAGGACATGTTGGCGGAGAAGAGACCCAGTACTTC
CDR3 protein: CASSSGHVGGEETQYF

D gene: -
J gene: TRBJ1-4
clone size: -
V gene: TRBV7-9
CDR3 DNA: TGTGCCAGCAGCTTAGCCCGGACAGTTAATGAAAAACTGTTTTTT
CDR3 protein: CASSLARTVNEKLFF

D gene: -
J gene: TRBJ1-1
clone size: once
V gene: TRBV7-2
CDR3 DNA: TGTGCCAGCAGCCCCGACAGCTACACTGAAGCTTTCTTT
CDR3 protein: CASSPDSYTEAFF

D gene: TRBD2
J gene: TRBJ2-7
clone size: -
V gene: TRBV6-5
CDR3 DNA: TGTGCCAGCAGTGGCCTAGAAAGCGGGGGGTACGAGCAGTACTTC
CDR3 protein: CASSGLESGGYEQYF

D gene: -
J gene: TRBJ1-5
clone size: -
V gene: TRBV19
CDR3 DNA: TGTGCCAGCACCAGACAGTACAATCAGCCCCAGCATTTT
CDR3 protein: CASTRQYNQPQHF

D gene: -
J gene: TRBJ1-3
clone size: -
V gene: TRBV5-4
CDR3 DNA: TGTGCCAGCAGCTTGTTTGGACAGGGAAACACCATATATTTT
CDR3 protein: CASSLFGQGNTIYF

D gene: TRBD1
J gene: TRBJ1-6
clone size: -
V gene: TRBV28
CDR3 DNA: TGTGCCAGCAGTTCACCGGGACAGGGGTATTCACCCCTCCACTTT
CDR3 protein: CASSSPGQGYSPLHF

D gene: -
J gene: TRBJ1-1
clone size: once
V gene: TRBV19
CDR3 DNA: TGTGCCAGTTTGGGACAACCGAACACTGAAGCTTTCTTT
CDR3 protein: CASLGQPNTEAFF

D gene: -
J gene: TRBJ2-1
clone size: -
V gene: TRBV4-3
CDR3 DNA: TGCGCCAGCAGCCTACAGATCGGCAATGAGCAGTTCTTC
CDR3 protein: CASSLQIGNEQFF

D gene: TRBD1
J gene: TRBJ1-4
clone size: -
V gene: TRBV19
CDR3 DNA: TGTGCCAGTAGTCGAACTCCAGGGGGCTTTAATGAAAAACTGTTTTTT
CDR3 protein: CASSRTPGGFNEKLFF

D gene: TRBD2
J gene: TRBJ2-3
clone size: -
V gene: TRBV29-1
CDR3 DNA: TGCAGCGTTGCGGCGACTAGCGGGGGGAGTGGAGATACGCAGTATTTT
CDR3 protein: CSVAATSGGSGDTQYF

D gene: TRBD2
J gene: TRBJ2-1
clone size: few
V gene: TRBV29-1
CDR3 DNA: TGCAGCGTTGAAGATTTGGTATCCTCTCGACTAGCGGATTACAATGAGCAGTTCTTC
CDR3 protein: CSVEDLVSSRLADYNEQFF

D gene: -
J gene: TRBJ2-7
clone size: once
V gene: TRBV19
CDR3 DNA: TGTGCCCAAGAAGGGGACACCGAATCCTACGAGCAGTACTTC
CDR3 protein: CAQEGDTESYEQYF

D gene: TRBD2
J gene: TRBJ2-5
clone size: -
V gene: TRBV11-3
CDR3 DNA: TGTGCCAGCAGCTTAGCGGGGGGAGGGGAGACCCAGTACTTC
CDR3 protein: CASSLAGGGETQYF

D gene: -
J gene: TRBJ2-1
clone size: -
V gene: TRBV6-4
CDR3 DNA: TGTGCCAGCAGGATTAACTTTGACTCCTACAATGAGCAGTTCTTC
CDR3 protein: CASRINFDSYNEQFF

D gene: TRBD1
J gene: TRBJ2-2
clone size: -
V gene: TRBV6-5
CDR3 DNA: TGTGCCAGCGGACAACAGGGGGTAATCACCGGGGAGCTGTTTTTT
CDR3 protein: CASGQQGVITGELFF

D gene: -
J gene: TRBJ1-1
clone size: few
V gene: TRBV6-6
CDR3 DNA: TGTGCCAGCAGTTACTCGCGCAACCCGAACACTGAAGCTTTCTTT
CDR3 protein: CASSYSRNPNTEAFF

D gene: TRBD2
J gene: TRBJ2-4
clone size: -
V gene: TRBV12-5
CDR3 DNA: TGTGCTAGCGGAACTAGCGGTCTAAACATTCAGTACTTC
CDR3 protein: CASGTSGLNIQYF

D gene: TRBD1
J gene: TRBJ1-6
clone size: -
V gene: TRBV19
CDR3 DNA: TGTGCCAGTAGTATAGGGACAGGATATAATTCACCCCTCCACTTT
CDR3 protein: CASSIGTGYNSPLHF

D gene: TRBD2
J gene: TRBJ2-7
clone size: -
V gene: TRBV6-6
CDR3 DNA: TGTGCCAGCAGGGGGAGTGGGGGGGGTTCCTACGAGCAGTACTTC
CDR3 protein: CASRGSGGGSYEQYF

D gene: -
J gene: TRBJ2-7
clone size: -
V gene: TRBV7-2
CDR3 DNA: TGTGCCAGCAGCACTTGGACAGCCTACGAGCAGTACTTC
CDR3 protein: CASSTWTAYEQYF

D gene: TRBD1
J gene: TRBJ1-2
clone size: -
V gene: TRBV9
CDR3 DNA: TGTGCCAGCAGCGCCCCAGACAGGGCTAACTATGGCTACACCTTC
CDR3 protein: CASSAPDRANYGYTF

D gene: TRBD1
J gene: TRBJ1-2
clone size: -
V gene: TRBV29-1
CDR3 DNA: TGCAGCGTTGATGGTGGGACAGCTAACTATGGCTACACCTTC
CDR3 protein: CSVDGGTANYGYTF

D gene: -
J gene: TRBJ1-1
clone size: -
V gene: TRBV21-1
CDR3 DNA: TGTGCCAGCAGCAACTACACTGAAGCTTTCTTT
CDR3 protein: CASSNYTEAFF

D gene: TRBD2
J gene: TRBJ2-1
clone size: -
V gene: TRBV18
CDR3 DNA: TGTGCCAGCTCGTCCACTAGCGGGGTGTCCGATGAGCAGTTCTTC
CDR3 protein: CASSSTSGVSDEQFF

D gene: -
J gene: TRBJ1-1
clone size: -
V gene: TRBV9
CDR3 DNA: TGTGCCAGCAGCGCCCCAGGGGTAGGAATGAACACTGAAGCTTTCTTT
CDR3 protein: CASSAPGVGMNTEAFF

D gene: TRBD1
J gene: TRBJ2-5
clone size: once
V gene: TRBV6-1
CDR3 DNA: TGTGCCAGCACTGGGACAGGAGCCATTACCGAGACCCAGTACTTC
CDR3 protein: CASTGTGAITETQYF

D gene: -
J gene: TRBJ2-4
clone size: few
V gene: TRBV7-9
CDR3 DNA: TGTGCCAGCAGCTTATATACTAGCTCCACCGAAAAGGTTCAGTACTTC
CDR3 protein: CASSLYTSSTEKVQYF

D gene: -
J gene: TRBJ2-7
clone size: few
V gene: TRBV6-1
CDR3 DNA: TGTGCCAGCAGTCAGGGTGGAGAGCAGTACTTC
CDR3 protein: CASSQGGEQYF

D gene: TRBD1
J gene: TRBJ1-2
clone size: -
V gene: TRBV5-1
CDR3 DNA: TGCGCCAGCACCGAAATGGGACAGGGCTTGAATGGCTACACCTTC
CDR3 protein: CASTEMGQGLNGYTF

D gene: -
J gene: TRBJ1-5
clone size: -
V gene: TRBV27
CDR3 DNA: TGTGCCAGCAGTTTAGCGGGTCCAAATCAGCCCCAGCATTTT
CDR3 protein: CASSLAGPNQPQHF

D gene: -
J gene: TRBJ2-7
clone size: -
V gene: TRBV30
CDR3 DNA: TGTGCCTGGATCAGTCAGGGGGGCTACGAGCAGTACTTC
CDR3 protein: CAWISQGGYEQYF

D gene: -
J gene: TRBJ2-2
clone size: -
V gene: TRBV11-2
CDR3 DNA: TGTGCCAGCAGCGGGGCGAGGAACACCGGGGAGCTGTTTTTT
CDR3 protein: CASSGARNTGELFF

D gene: TRBD2
J gene: TRBJ2-5
clone size: -
V gene: TRBV19
CDR3 DNA: TGTGCCTCATCGGGAGGGGTGGGGGAGACCCAGTACTTC
CDR3 protein: CASSGGVGETQYF

D gene: -
J gene: TRBJ2-3
clone size: -
V gene: TRBV18
CDR3 DNA: TGTGCCAGCTCACCACAAGAGAATACGCAGTATTTT
CDR3 protein: CASSPQENTQYF

D gene: -
J gene: TRBJ2-5
clone size: -
V gene: TRBV4-1
CDR3 DNA: TGCGCCAGCAGCCCCCCGAGGGCCGCAGAGACCCAGTACTTC
CDR3 protein: CASSPPRAAETQYF

D gene: TRBD1
J gene: TRBJ1-1
clone size: -
V gene: TRBV29-1
CDR3 DNA: TGCAGCGTAGGACAGGGGGAGACGAACACTGAAGCTTTCTTT
CDR3 protein: CSVGQGETNTEAFF

D gene: TRBD1
J gene: TRBJ1-5
clone size: -
V gene: TRBV18
CDR3 DNA: TGTGCCAGCTCACCGACGACCCGGACAGGGGGGAATCAGCCCCAGCATTTT
CDR3 protein: CASSPTTRTGGNQPQHF

D gene: TRBD2
J gene: TRBJ2-1
clone size: -
V gene: TRBV15
CDR3 DNA: TGTGCCACCAGCGGAACTAGCGGGGGGGGCAACAATGAGCAGTTCTTC
CDR3 protein: CATSGTSGGGNNEQFF

D gene: -
J gene: TRBJ2-7
clone size: -
V gene: TRBV11-2
CDR3 DNA: TGTGCCAGCAGCTTAGCGAGGGCAAAAGGCTACGAGCAGTACTTC
CDR3 protein: CASSLARAKGYEQYF

D gene: TRBD2
J gene: TRBJ2-7
clone size: -
V gene: TRBV10-3
CDR3 DNA: TGTGCCATCAGTGAGGTGGGGCGGGGGAGCTCCTACGAGCAGTACTTC
CDR3 protein: CAISEVGRGSSYEQYF

D gene: TRBD1
J gene: TRBJ2-3
clone size: -
V gene: TRBV29-1
CDR3 DNA: TGCAGCGTTGGTTTTGGGGGACAGGGGGCAGATACGCAGTATTTT
CDR3 protein: CSVGFGGQGADTQYF

D gene: -
J gene: TRBJ1-1
clone size: -
V gene: TRBV5-6
CDR3 DNA: TGTGCCAGCAGCTTGACTCGGGGGACTGAAGCTTTCTTT
CDR3 protein: CASSLTRGTEAFF

D gene: -
J gene: TRBJ1-4
clone size: -
V gene: TRBV30
CDR3 DNA: TGTGCCTGGAGTGCGGGGGTTTTAGGCGGAACTAATGAAAAACTGTTTTTT
CDR3 protein: CAWSAGVLGGTNEKLFF

D gene: TRBD1
J gene: TRBJ1-3
clone size: -
V gene: TRBV6-5
CDR3 DNA: TGTGCCAGCAGTGTCAGGGGGCTCGGAAACACCATATATTTT
CDR3 protein: CASSVRGLGNTIYF

D gene: TRBD1
J gene: TRBJ2-3
clone size: -
V gene: TRBV2
CDR3 DNA: TGTGCCAGCACCCGAAGGACAGGGACGGGGACAGATACGCAGTATTTT
CDR3 protein: CASTRRTGTGTDTQYF

D gene: -
J gene: TRBJ2-3
clone size: once
V gene: TRBV19
CDR3 DNA: TGTGCCAGTAGTGTGGGGCTCTCTAGCACAGATACGCAGTATTTT
CDR3 protein: CASSVGLSSTDTQYF

D gene: TRBD1
J gene: TRBJ2-7
clone size: -
V gene: TRBV5-1
CDR3 DNA: TGCGCCAGCAGCCCCGCACAGGGGGATTACGAGCAGTACTTC
CDR3 protein: CASSPAQGDYEQYF

D gene: TRBD1
J gene: TRBJ1-1
clone size: few
V gene: TRBV19
CDR3 DNA: TGTGCCAGTAGTGCTTCGACAGGGGGCACTGAAGCTTTCTTT
CDR3 protein: CASSASTGGTEAFF

D gene: TRBD1
J gene: TRBJ1-1
clone size: -
V gene: TRBV19
CDR3 DNA: TGTGCCAGTAGCCGTGGGACAGGGAGATTGAACACTGAAGCTTTCTTT
CDR3 protein: CASSRGTGRLNTEAFF

D gene: TRBD2
J gene: TRBJ2-7
clone size: few
V gene: TRBV5-8
CDR3 DNA: TGTGCCAGCAGGCCTAGCGGCTCCTACGAGCAGTACTTC
CDR3 protein: CASRPSGSYEQYF

D gene: -
J gene: TRBJ2-7
clone size: -
V gene: TRBV4-1
CDR3 DNA: TGCGCCAGCAGCCAAATCGGGACACGGGACGAGCAGTACTTC
CDR3 protein: CASSQIGTRDEQYF

D gene: -
J gene: TRBJ2-7
clone size: -
V gene: TRBV6-5
CDR3 DNA: TGTGCCAGCAGTAAAACAGGGATCGAGCAGTACTTC
CDR3 protein: CASSKTGIEQYF